Below, 9 T cell receptor beta chains from the same sample are listed, as sequenced in a study of T-cell reconstitution after alpha-beta-depleted transplantation in children (dated by TCRdb to about 2016). Libraries were constructed by PCR. The sequencer was an Illumina HiSeq 2500. To normalize quantification of the TCRbeta repertoire, the TCR libraries were built with molecular barcoding that relied on unique molecular identifiers. TCRdb applied fastp at Q25 and MiXCR to the public reads, then kept only in-frame beta chains. Rows are combined by CDR3 protein, so each entry shows the most common genes and DNA. The table for this sample lists around 420,000 distinct CDR3 sequences; 15% to 20% of them were counted only once. The ten top clones hold roughly 27% of the sample. This specimen's treatment or condition label, interpreted: allogeneic hematopoietic cell transplantation with graft depleted of TCRalphabeta T cells and CD19 B cells.

The source material was PBMCs, mostly from graft donor cells, sampled 360 days after TCRalphabeta/CD19-depleted stem cell transplant. These TCRs come from a boy under two years old who had a stem cell transplant for Wiskott-Aldrich syndrome, so the T cells may come from the graft donor.

This clonotype was recorded a few times. The rearrangement uses TRBV29-1 and TRBJ2-7, with D perhaps matching TRBD2 (6 bases). The CDR3 loop spans 12 amino acids. The germline gives CDR1 SQVTM, CDR2 ANQGSEA. V lost 4 bases, J lost 3 bases, and 10 bases lay in between. This chain's CDR3 is CSVVGGVYEQYF. The DNA of the CDR3 is TGCAGCGTTGTCGGGGGAGTCTACGAGCAGTACTTC.

The chain carries TRBV6-5 and TRBJ2-2; a weak D match, TRBD1 (5 bases). The CDR3 has 14 amino acids. With 2 bases removed from V and 3 bases from J, the gap between germline ends came to 7 bases. CDR1 MNHEY and CDR2 SVGAGI come from the germline V gene. The CDR3 is CASSYQGYTGELFF. CDR3 DNA: TGTGCCAGCAGTTACCAGGGTTACACCGGGGAGCTGTTTTTT.

This clonotype has just a few counts. V is TRBV5-1 and J is TRBJ2-7, with D possibly being TRBD1 (5 bases). Germline V lookup: CDR1 SGHRS, CDR2 YFSETQ. The germline V and J ends were trimmed by 0 bases and 3 bases, with 13 bases remaining between them. CDR3 length equals 15 residues. CDR3 bases: TGCGCCAGCAGCTTGGGGCAGGGTTTCTTCTACGAGCAGTACTTC. This sequence encodes CASSLGQGFFYEQYF. Based on the CDR3 plus reference TRBV5-1 and TRBJ2-7, the full variable domain is KAGVTQTPRYLIKTRGQQVTLSCSPISGHRSVSWYQQTPGQGLQFLFEYFSETQRNKGNFPGRFSGRQFSNSRSEMNVSTLELGDSALYLCASSLGQGFFYEQYFGPGTRLTVT.

The V gene is TRBV11-1, the J gene TRBJ2-5, with 9 bases that match TRBD2. This CDR3 has 19 amino acids. V lost 3 bases and J lost 4; bases outside the gene matches: 18. In germline, CDR1 is SGHAT, CDR2 FQDESV (reference sequence). The CDR3 is CASSFLKGRSGRSGETQYF. In DNA form, the CDR3 reads TGTGCCAGCAGCTTCCTGAAAGGGCGGAGCGGGAGGTCTGGAGAGACCCAGTACTTC.

CDR3 nucleotides: TGTGCCAGCAGCCAAGATCCTGGGCGGGTGCGCACAGATACGCAGTATTTT. This encodes CASSQDPGRVRTDTQYF. The chain has TRBV3-1 and TRBJ2-3, with D possibly being TRBD2 (5 bases). The CDR3 is 17 amino acids. With 0 bases removed from V and 1 base from J, the gap between germline ends came to 14 bases. The V gene's germline CDR1 is LGHDT and CDR2 YNNKEL (reference sequence).

This clonotype was seen ten or more times. The chain employs TRBV3-1 and TRBJ2-2; TRBD1 might be the D (6 bases). V was shortened by 4 bases and J by 5 bases, with 17 bases between the two germline ends. Germline V gene sequence: CDR1 LGHDT, CDR2 YNNKEL (reference sequence). CDR3 length equals 16 residues. CDR3 region: CASSLRVGQGTGELFF. CDR3 nucleotide sequence: TGTGCCAGCAGCCTCCGCGTGGGACAAGGGACCGGGGAGCTGTTTTTT.

The chain couples TRBV11-2 to TRBJ2-1; D is unclear. V was clipped by 2 bases and J by 9 bases, with 8 bases between them. Looked up from germline, CDR1 is SGHAT and CDR2 is FQNNGV. The CDR3 has 12 residues. Written as DNA, the CDR3 is TGTGCCAGCAGCTTATACGGCGTTGAGCAGTTCTTC. Residues: CASSLYGVEQFF. Drawing the rest from reference TRBV11-2 and TRBJ2-1, the complete variable domain is EAGVAQSPRYKIIEKRQSVAFWCNPISGHATLYWYQQILGQGPKLLIQFQNNGVVDDSQLPKDRFSAERLKGVDSTLKIQPAKLEDSAVYLCASSLYGVEQFFGPGTRLTVL.

The rearrangement joins TRBV12-3 or TRBV12-4 to TRBJ2-7; 10 bases map to TRBD1. The CDR3 sequence is 19 residues long. In nucleotides, the CDR3 is TGTACCATCAGTTTAGCGCTAATGGGGATGGGACAGGGGATCCACGAGCAGTACTTC. It codes for CTISLALMGMGQGIHEQYF.

This clonotype turned up a few times. The chain combines TRBV12-3 or TRBV12-4 with TRBJ1-2; TRBD1 matches at 8 bases. The V segment lost 2 bases and the J segment 8 bases; nucleotides outside the gene matches: 7. CDR3 size: 14 residues. DNA of the CDR3: TGTGCCAGCAGTTTACCCGGACAGGGTAGAGGCTACACCTTC. Translating gives CASSLPGQGRGYTF.